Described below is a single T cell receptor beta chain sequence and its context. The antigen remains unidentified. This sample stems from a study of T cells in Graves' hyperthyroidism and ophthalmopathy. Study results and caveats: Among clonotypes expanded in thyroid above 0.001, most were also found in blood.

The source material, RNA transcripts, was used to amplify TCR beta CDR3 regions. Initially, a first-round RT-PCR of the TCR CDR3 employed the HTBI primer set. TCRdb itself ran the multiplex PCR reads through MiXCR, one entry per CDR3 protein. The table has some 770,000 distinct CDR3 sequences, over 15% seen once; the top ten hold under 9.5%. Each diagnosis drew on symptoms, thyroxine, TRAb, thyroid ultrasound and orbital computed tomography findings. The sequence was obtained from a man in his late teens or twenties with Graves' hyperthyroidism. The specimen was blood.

In DNA form, the CDR3 reads TGTGCCAGCAGTTCAGCCGGGATTAGCACCGGGGAGCTGTTTTTT. Translation: CASSSAGISTGELFF. The chain recombines TRBV28 with TRBJ2-2, with D possibly matching TRBD2 (5 bases). CDR1 and CDR2 (germline): MDHEN, SYDVKM. V shed 4 bases and J shed 4 bases, with 13 bases lying between them. This CDR3 region has 15 residues. Full variable domain (rest looked up from reference TRBV28 and TRBJ2-2): DVKVTQSSRYLVKRTGEKVFLECVQDMDHENMFWYRQDPGLGLRLIYFSYDVKMKEKGDIPEGYSVSREKKERFSLILESASTNQTSMYLCASSSAGISTGELFFGEGSRLTVL.